This TCR beta chain came from a study of PD-1 blockade in classical Hodgkin lymphoma. The assay was immunoSEQ multiplex PCR, and TCRdb's table has in-frame clones only and misses some. The profile shows approximately 11,000 clones, approximately 80% of them singletons. After autologous stem cell transplantation all patients relapsed, and prior brentuximab vedotin exposure differed between cohorts. The germline V gene encodes CDR1 SQVTM and CDR2 ANQGSEA. The CDR3 has 13 residues. Trimming at V came to 8 bases and at J to 3 bases, leaving 7 bases not matched to a gene. The origin of this receptor is a human donor with classical Hodgkin lymphoma. The chain joins TRBV29-1 to TRBJ2-3; 8 nucleotides agree with TRBD2. The sequenced sample was peripheral blood mononuclear cells (PBMCs), obtained at baseline. CDR3 amino acids: CSSRLALTDTQYF. In DNA form, the CDR3 reads TGCAGCTCACGACTAGCGCTGACAGATACGCAGTATTTT.